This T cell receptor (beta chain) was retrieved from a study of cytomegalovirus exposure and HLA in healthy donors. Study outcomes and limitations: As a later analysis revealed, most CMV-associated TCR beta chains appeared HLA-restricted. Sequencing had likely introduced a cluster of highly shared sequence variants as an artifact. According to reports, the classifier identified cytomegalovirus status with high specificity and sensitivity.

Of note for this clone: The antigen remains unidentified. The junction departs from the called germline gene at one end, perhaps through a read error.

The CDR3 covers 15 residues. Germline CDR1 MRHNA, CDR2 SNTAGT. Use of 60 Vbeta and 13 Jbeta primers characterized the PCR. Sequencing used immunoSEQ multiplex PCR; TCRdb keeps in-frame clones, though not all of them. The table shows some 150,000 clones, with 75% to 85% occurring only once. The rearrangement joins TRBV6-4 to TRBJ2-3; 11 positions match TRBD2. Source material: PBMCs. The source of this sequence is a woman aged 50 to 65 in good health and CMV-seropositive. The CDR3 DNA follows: TGTGCCGGCAGTGACCTAGCGGGGGGAACAGATACGCAGTATTTT. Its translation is CAGSDLAGGTDTQYF.